What follows are 18 T cell receptor beta chains derived from one specimen sequenced in a study of cytomegalovirus exposure and HLA in healthy donors. The PCR used 60 Vbeta and 13 Jbeta primers. The method was immunoSEQ multiplex PCR; TCRdb's version includes in-frame clones alone and lacks a portion of them. Among approximately 170,000 clones, roughly 87% were seen once, and the ten largest hold 4.1%. Sequenced sample: PBMCs. The receptors come from a man aged 50 to 59 in good health and CMV-seropositive.

The V gene is TRBV7-9, the J gene TRBJ2-7; tentatively, D is TRBD1 (5 bases). V was pared by 1 base and J by 1 base, with 8 bases between. Germline CDR1 reads SEHNR; CDR2 reads FQNEAQ (reference sequence). This CDR3 has 14 amino acids. The CDR3 loop reads CASSLGAGSYEQYF. In DNA, the CDR3 is TGTGCCAGCAGCTTAGGCGCAGGGTCCTACGAGCAGTACTTC. Full variable domain (remainder filled in from reference TRBV7-9 and TRBJ2-7): DTGVSQNPRHKITKRGQNVTFRCDPISEHNRLYWYRQTLGQGPEFLTYFQNEAQLEKSRLLSDRFSAERPKGSFSTLEIQRTEQGDSAMYLCASSLGAGSYEQYFGPGTRLTVT.

The rearrangement links TRBV5-1 to TRBJ2-3, with 9 positions matching TRBD2. This CDR3 region has 14 residues. V lost 2 bases to trimming and J lost 5 bases; unmatched junction nucleotides: 3. From germline, CDR1 is SGHRS and CDR2 YFSETQ. CDR3 region: CASSFGTSLDTQYF. The CDR3 region has the DNA TGCGCCAGCAGCTTCGGGACTAGCTTAGATACGCAGTATTTT.

Remarks on this clone: Its ends do not fully match the called genes, so a read error is possible. This chain connects TRBV7-9 to TRBJ1-1; D unclear. Germline V gene sequence: CDR1 SEHNR, CDR2 FQNEAQ (reference sequence). The CDR3 sequence is 14 residues long. This CDR3 is CSSSLGQANTEAFF. Here the CDR3 DNA reads TGTTCCAGCAGCTTAGGTCAGGCGAACACTGAAGCTTTCTTT.

V is TRBV5-1 and J is TRBJ2-7; perhaps TRBD2 as D (5 bases). Germline CDR1 SGHRS, CDR2 YFSETQ. Trimming took 3 bases from V and 1 from J, leaving 20 bases between them. This CDR3 has 17 residues. The CDR3 DNA is TGCGCCAGCAGCTCCACCCCCCCCCGGGGATTTTCCTACGAGCAGTACTTC. As protein: CASSSTPPRGFSYEQYF.

The gene calls are TRBV14 and TRBJ1-1, with D perhaps TRBD1 (5 bases). Germline CDR1 is SGHDN and CDR2 is FVKESK. Trimming pared 4 bases from V and 1 base from J, leaving 13 bases between. This CDR3 is 15 amino acids long. The DNA of the CDR3 is TGTGCCAGCAGCCCGCAGGGTATCGGGAACACTGAAGCTTTCTTT. It yields the protein CASSPQGIGNTEAFF. Drawing the rest from reference TRBV14 and TRBJ1-1, the complete variable domain is EAGVTQFPSHSVIEKGQTVTLRCDPISGHDNLYWYRRVMGKEIKFLLHFVKESKQDESGMPNNRFLAERTGGTYSTLKVQPAELEDSGVYFCASSPQGIGNTEAFFGQGTRLTVV.

This clone came up once. J is TRBJ1-5 and V is TRBV7-9; D unresolved. This CDR3 spans 14 amino acids. V lost 4 bases, J lost 0 bases, and 7 bases lay in between. Germline CDR1 reads SEHNR; CDR2 reads FQNEAQ (reference sequence). Here the CDR3 DNA reads TGTGCCAGCAGCTCCGACATTAGCAATCAGCCCCAGCATTTT. Amino acids: CASSSDISNQPQHF.

Only a few counts were recorded for this clone. The same CDR3 can be traced to other DNA sequences in this sample. The V call is TRBV4-1, the J call TRBJ2-1; 14 bases map to TRBD2. V trimming: 1 base; J trimming: 3 bases; junction bases outside the gene matches: 2. Germline lookup yields CDR1 MGHRA and CDR2 YSYEKL. This CDR3 is built from 17 residues. CDR3 coding DNA: TGCGCCAGCAGCCAAGGACTAGCGGGGGGGTTCTACAATGAGCAGTTCTTC. Translation gives CASSQGLAGGFYNEQFF.

The chain recombines TRBV4-1 with TRBJ1-4; D not resolved. CDR1 MGHRA and CDR2 YSYEKL come from the germline V gene. V lost 1 base and J 4 bases, leaving 7 bases between the germline ends. The CDR3 spans 14 residues. CDR3 in DNA: TGCGCCAGCAGCCAAGGACACATTAATGAAAAACTGTTTTTT. This translates into CASSQGHINEKLFF.

This chain's CDR3 is CASSSTGTSGTFEQYF. DNA of the CDR3: TGTGCCAGCAGCTCAACCGGGACTAGCGGAACCTTCGAGCAGTACTTC. The rearrangement joins TRBV7-8 to TRBJ2-7; the match to TRBD2 covers 11 bases. V was clipped by 4 bases and J by 6 bases; unmatched bases: 11. CDR1 is SGHVS, CDR2 FQNEAQ, per germline. The CDR3 consists of 16 residues.

V gene TRBV28 combines with J gene TRBJ2-7; 8 bases line up with TRBD1. V shed 10 bases, J shed 1 base, and the junction held 9 bases outside the gene matches. CDR3 size: 14 residues. Germline V gives CDR1 MDHEN, CDR2 SYDVKM. This chain's CDR3 is CAIRRDRGSYEQYF. CDR3 nucleotide sequence: TGTGCCATCCGTCGAGACAGGGGATCCTACGAGCAGTACTTC.

The chain uses TRBV28 and TRBJ1-1; 8 bases match TRBD1. The V and J ends lost 3 bases and 1 base, in that order; junction bases with no gene match: 7. The CDR3 has 16 residues. Germline V gene sequence: CDR1 MDHEN, CDR2 SYDVKM. CDR3 in amino acids: CASSLPGGAGNTEAFF. CDR3 coding DNA: TGTGCCAGCAGTTTGCCAGGGGGCGCAGGGAACACTGAAGCTTTCTTT.

V gene TRBV6-4 combines with J gene TRBJ1-5, with TRBD1 as a possible D gene (5 bases). The length of the CDR3 is 13 residues. V lost 9 bases and J lost 3, with 12 bases in between. Germline CDR1 reads MRHNA; CDR2 reads SNTAGT. The CDR3 loop is CASSTGANQPQHF. In DNA form, the CDR3 reads TGTGCCAGTAGTACAGGAGCCAATCAGCCCCAGCATTTT.

This clone was detected a few times. V and J are TRBV11-2 and TRBJ2-1; 8 bases are a match to TRBD2. Germline loops: CDR1 SGHAT, CDR2 FQNNGV. V shed 4 bases, J shed 6 bases, and the junction held 17 bases outside the gene matches. The CDR3 consists of 18 residues. In DNA form, the CDR3 reads TGTGCCAGCAGCTACACCACCCACTCGCTCGGGGGGGGCAATGAGCAGTTCTTC. Protein product: CASSYTTHSLGGGNEQFF.

This clone was found a few times. The chain recombines TRBV6-1 with TRBJ1-3; the D is unclear. The V end was cut by 4 bases, the J end by 0 bases, with 13 bases between. Germline CDR1 and CDR2: MNHNS and SASEGT. The CDR3 has 16 residues. CDR3 amino acids: CASSAMRGNSGNTIYF. For the CDR3, the DNA is TGTGCCAGCAGTGCAATGCGGGGAAACTCTGGAAACACCATATATTTT.

The gene calls are TRBV5-1 and TRBJ2-1, with 7 nucleotides matching TRBD2. Trimming cost V 4 bases and J 6 bases; bases outside gene matches: 7. The CDR3 loop spans 14 amino acids. CDR1 and CDR2 (germline): SGHRS, YFSETQ. CDR3 DNA sequence: TGCGCCAGCAGCAGCGGGACTTCTCTCAATGAGCAGTTCTTC. Protein: CASSSGTSLNEQFF. Full variable domain (rest looked up from reference TRBV5-1 and TRBJ2-1): KAGVTQTPRYLIKTRGQQVTLSCSPISGHRSVSWYQQTPGQGLQFLFEYFSETQRNKGNFPGRFSGRQFSNSRSEMNVSTLELGDSALYLCASSSGTSLNEQFFGPGTRLTVL.

The J gene is TRBJ1-5, the V gene TRBV4-1, with 8 bases aligning to TRBD1. CDR1 is MGHRA, CDR2 YSYEKL, per germline. The CDR3 spans 14 residues. The V and J ends lost 4 bases and 5 bases, in that order; junction bases with no gene match: 4. The CDR3 DNA sequence: TGCGCCAGCAGCCCATCGACAGGGGATCAGCCCCAGCATTTT. The encoded protein is CASSPSTGDQPQHF.

In DNA, the CDR3 is TGTGCCAGCAGCTTTAAGGGAGGGACTGAAGCTTTCTTT. This codes for CASSFKGGTEAFF. The rearrangement joins TRBV5-4 to TRBJ1-1; no reliable D call. This CDR3 region has 13 residues. V was cut by 2 bases and J by 5 bases, with 10 bases left in between. Germline V gives CDR1 SGHNT, CDR2 YYREEE (reference sequence).

The chain employs TRBV7-9 and TRBJ2-3; D not resolved. Germline loops: CDR1 SEHNR, CDR2 FQNEAQ (reference sequence). V lost 9 bases and J 0 bases, leaving 10 bases between the germline ends. This CDR3 is built from 13 residues. The DNA for the CDR3 is TGTGCCAGAGAAGAACTTAGCACAGATACGCAGTATTTT. Translation gives CAREELSTDTQYF.